The 14 T cell receptor beta chains given below trace back to one sample, sequenced in a study of blood T cell repertoires in COVID-19. Measured with immunoSEQ multiplex PCR; TCRdb has only the in-frame clones, and not every one. The sample lists over 400,000 clones, 86% occurring once. Sequencing was carried out using peripheral blood. The receptors shown here come from a woman aged 25 to 39 with active or convalescent COVID-19.

The chain employs TRBV23-1 and TRBJ1-1; a possible D gene is TRBD1 (5 bases). TRBV23-1 is an open reading frame, and its role is uncertain. V gave up 8 bases and J gave up 6 bases, with 13 bases separating them. The CDR3 covers 12 residues. Written as DNA, the CDR3 is TGCGCCAGCCCCGGGGGGATGGCTGAAGCTTTCTTT. It is translated as CASPGGMAEAFF.

J is TRBJ2-7 and V is TRBV6-5, with a tentative D call TRBD2 (6 bases). The CDR3 has 15 amino acids. With 0 bases removed from V and 4 bases from J, the gap between germline ends came to 13 bases. Germline V lookup: CDR1 MNHEY, CDR2 SVGAGI. The CDR3 coding sequence is TGTGCCAGCAGTTACTCGGCGGGGTTGTGGTACGAGCAGTACTTC. Translated, it gives CASSYSAGLWYEQYF.

The count of this clone is one. The CDR3 protein is CASSETGTVSYEQYF. CDR3 sequence (DNA): TGTGCCAGCAGTGAGACCGGGACAGTCTCCTACGAGCAGTACTTC. This chain links TRBV25-1 with TRBJ2-7; 7 positions match TRBD1. The CDR3 runs 15 residues. Germline-derived CDR1 and CDR2 are MGHDK and SYGVNS. The V gene end was trimmed by 3 bases and the J gene end by 0 bases; junction bases not matched to a gene: 5.

CDR3 residues: CASSLRGNYGYTF. Here the CDR3 DNA reads TGTGCCAGCAGTCTCAGGGGTAACTATGGCTACACCTTC. V is TRBV6-6 and J is TRBJ1-2; possibly TRBD1 for D (6 bases). V was cut by 5 bases and J by 1 base, with 8 bases left in between. CDR3 length: 13 residues. Germline-derived CDR1 and CDR2 are MNHNY and SVGAGI (reference sequence).

The chain recombines TRBV19 with TRBJ2-1; perhaps TRBD2 as D (6 bases). Germline V gives CDR1 LNHDA, CDR2 SQIVND (reference sequence). The CDR3 covers 16 residues. The ends were cut back, 7 bases at V and 7 bases at J, with 23 bases in the middle. Written as DNA, the CDR3 is TGTGCCAGTACCACCCTAGGGCGGGGATCGGGTAATGAGCAGTTCTTC. It codes for CASTTLGRGSGNEQFF.

The V gene is TRBV6-1, the J gene TRBJ1-3, with D unresolved. The V end was cut by 2 bases, the J end by 0 bases, with 8 bases between. The CDR3 extends over 15 amino acids. Germline V lookup: CDR1 MNHNS, CDR2 SASEGT. CDR3: CASSESEDSGNTIYF. DNA of the CDR3: TGTGCCAGCAGTGAAAGCGAAGACTCTGGAAACACCATATATTTT.

The CDR3 reads CASSESLATDTQYF. The CDR3 region has the DNA TGTGCCAGCAGTGAAAGTCTAGCAACAGATACGCAGTATTTT. This chain uses TRBV2 with TRBJ2-3; the D gene is possibly TRBD2 (5 bases). Between the trimmed V and J ends, which lost 2 bases and 3 bases, there was a span of 9 bases. The CDR3 has 14 amino acids. In germline, CDR1 is SNHLY, CDR2 FYNNEI. Full variable domain (outside the CDR3, taken from reference TRBV2 and TRBJ2-3): EPEVTQTPSHQVTQMGQEVILRCVPISNHLYFYWYRQILGQKVEFLVSFYNNEISEKSEIFDDQFSVERPDGSNFTLKIRSTKLEDSAMYFCASSESLATDTQYFGPGTRLTVL.

The chain has TRBV6-5 and TRBJ1-2, with 9 bases matching TRBD1. Germline CDR1 MNHEY, CDR2 SVGAGI. The CDR3 has 15 amino acids. V lost 1 base to trimming and J lost 3 bases; unmatched junction nucleotides: 3. The CDR3 protein is CASSYYRGHDYGYTF. For the CDR3, the DNA is TGTGCCAGCAGTTACTACAGGGGGCATGACTATGGCTACACCTTC.

The chain links TRBV5-1 to TRBJ1-2; D possibly corresponds to TRBD1 (6 bases). This CDR3 has 16 amino acids. Germline lookup yields CDR1 SGHRS and CDR2 YFSETQ. Trimming removed 0 bases from V and 2 bases from J, with 14 bases in between. This chain's CDR3 is CASSLDPGQPNYGYTF. CDR3 nucleotides: TGCGCCAGCAGCTTGGACCCAGGACAGCCCAACTATGGCTACACCTTC.

This chain joins TRBV5-1 and TRBJ2-1; 11 bases match TRBD2. This CDR3 has 17 amino acids. The germline CDR1 and CDR2 sequences are SGHRS and YFSETQ. The J segment lost 2 bases and the V segment lost 3 bases, leaving 7 bases of the junction unmatched. CDR3 region: CASSSSTSGSTYNEQFF. The CDR3 DNA reads TGCGCCAGCAGCTCCTCCACTAGCGGGAGTACCTACAATGAGCAGTTCTTC.

This chain uses TRBV4-1 with TRBJ2-7, with TRBD1 matching 10 bases. The CDR3 is 15 amino acids. J gave up 4 bases and V 5 bases, and 8 bases lay outside the gene matches. Germline CDR1 MGHRA, CDR2 YSYEKL. This chain's CDR3 is CASSSTGTGAYEQYF. As DNA, the CDR3 is TGCGCCAGCAGCTCGACCGGGACAGGGGCTTACGAGCAGTACTTC.

The rearrangement uses TRBV9 and TRBJ2-2; TRBD2 matches at 8 bases. The CDR3 extends over 15 amino acids. J lost 7 bases, V lost 0 bases, and 5 bases had no gene match. CDR1 and CDR2 (germline): SGDLS, YYNGEE. The CDR3 sequence is CASSVGTSRGGELFF. CDR3 in DNA: TGTGCCAGCAGCGTAGGGACTAGCCGGGGCGGGGAGCTGTTTTTT.

V gene TRBV25-1 combines with J gene TRBJ1-2; 9 bases are shared with TRBD1. V trimming: 2 bases; J trimming: 5 bases; junction bases outside the gene matches: 0. CDR3 size: 13 residues. From germline, CDR1 is MGHDK and CDR2 SYGVNS. CDR3 sequence: CASSEGQGYGYTF. CDR3 DNA: TGTGCCAGCAGTGAAGGACAGGGGTATGGCTACACCTTC.

The chain uses TRBV5-1 and TRBJ2-3, with 15 bases lining up with TRBD2. CDR3 length: 18 residues. J gave up 1 base and V 3 bases, and 6 bases lay outside the gene matches. Germline V CDR1 and CDR2: SGHRS, YFSETQ. The CDR3 protein is CASSSPGLAGGGTDTQYF. For the CDR3, the DNA is TGCGCCAGCAGCTCGCCGGGACTAGCGGGGGGCGGCACAGATACGCAGTATTTT.